This T cell receptor (beta chain) was profiled in a study of shared clonotypes between healthy human individuals. Study background: Those who served as donors were two women and a few men between the ages of 18 and 49. The study's findings and limits: Depth was large, yet rarefaction showed that sorted-subset sequencing was incomplete.

Clones were sequenced by immunoSEQ multiplex PCR, and TCRdb holds only the in-frame ones, with some missing. This table holds millions of clones, approximately 95% found once. On this clone: Its matching antigen is unknown.

Germline-derived CDR1 and CDR2 are LNHDA and SQIVND (reference sequence). This CDR3 has 13 amino acids. Trimming left V 5 bases short and J 7 bases short, with 9 bases between. Sequencing was done on a sample of naive CD4+ T cells sorted from blood. Subset here: CD45RA+ positively selected. This clonotype originated in a young man in good health. The chain joins TRBV19 to TRBJ1-6; no reliable D call. CDR3 protein: CASSEDGNSPLHF. The CDR3 nucleotides are TGTGCCAGTAGTGAAGACGGAAATTCACCCCTCCACTTT. The whole variable domain, remainder taken from reference TRBV19 and TRBJ1-6, is DGGITQSPKYLFRKEGQNVTLSCEQNLNHDAMYWYRQDPGQGLRLIYYSQIVNDFQKGDIAEGYSVSREKKESFPLTVTSAQKNPTAFYLCASSEDGNSPLHFGNGTRLTVT.